This T cell receptor (beta chain) was sequenced for a study of CD8 T cells in acute hepatitis C reinfection. Trimming removed 4 bases at V and 6 bases at J, with 21 bases between. Per the germline V gene, CDR1 is MNHEY and CDR2 is SMNVEV (reference sequence). The CDR3 totals 16 residues. Sequencing was performed with immunoSEQ multiplex PCR; in TCRdb, only in-frame clones are kept and a portion is missing. The data hold about 40,000 clones, with approximately 83% observed a single time. Noted time point: naive CD8 control sorted from an acute-time-point sample. A positive HCV RNA or antibody test following a negative test within 24 weeks defined acute primary infection.

The receptor comes from a woman aged 18 to 35 who spontaneously cleared hepatitis C infection. The V and J genes are TRBV27 and TRBJ1-2; no firm D call. Material for sequencing was naive CD8+ T cells from PBMCs. The CDR3 loop is CASSYSSLFPVDGYTF. The CDR3 bases are TGTGCCAGCAGTTATTCCTCTCTCTTTCCGGTGGATGGCTACACCTTC.